A single sample is the source of the 22 T cell receptor beta chains below, sequenced in a study of T cells in Graves' hyperthyroidism and ophthalmopathy. Regions amplified from RNA transcripts were the TCR beta CDR3 regions. Initially, a first-round RT-PCR of the TCR CDR3 employed the HTBI primer set. In TCRdb, the multiplex PCR reads were re-called with MiXCR into one record per CDR3 protein. The sample includes 800,000 or so distinct CDR3 sequences, 38% seen only once; the top ten take about 9%. The sample consisted of blood. The receptors originated from a young man with Graves' hyperthyroidism.

Only a few counts were recorded for this clonotype. The chain recombines TRBV10-3 with TRBJ1-5; 8 bases agree with TRBD1. Germline loops: CDR1 ENHRY, CDR2 SYGVKD. The CDR3 consists of 15 residues. Trimming removed 10 bases from V and 7 bases from J; junction bases left unmatched: 15. CDR3 in amino acids: CASAGIQGTGQPQHF. Here the CDR3 DNA reads TGTGCCAGCGCCGGCATACAGGGGACAGGCCAGCCCCAGCATTTT.

This clonotype was counted between two and nine times. The rearrangement joins TRBV2 to TRBJ1-2; TRBD1 might be the D (5 bases). CDR3 length equals 13 residues. Trimming left V 6 bases short and J 5 bases short, with 13 bases between. In germline, CDR1 is SNHLY, CDR2 FYNNEI. CDR3 in amino acids: CASSRGDFYGYTF. CDR3 sequence (DNA): TGTGCCAGCAGCCGGGGGGACTTTTATGGCTACACCTTC.

The V call is TRBV4-3, the J call TRBJ1-3; D is unresolved. The CDR3 covers 15 residues. Trimming took off 0 bases at V and 3 bases at J, with 9 bases between the two ends. Germline CDR1 reads LGHNA; CDR2 reads YSLEER. DNA of the CDR3: TGCGCCAGCAGCCAAGACGCGGGATATGGAAACACCATATATTTT. As protein: CASSQDAGYGNTIYF.

A single count supports this clonotype. CDR3 bases: TGTGCTACGCGGGAGGGCTACGAGCAGTACTTC. This gives the protein CATREGYEQYF. This chain links TRBV7-2 with TRBJ2-7, with 9 bases matching TRBD2. Germline V CDR1 and CDR2: SGHTA, FQGNSA. This CDR3 is 11 amino acids long.

This sequence joins TRBV6-5 and TRBJ2-7, with unresolved D. Between the trimmed V and J ends, which lost 9 bases and 5 bases, there was a span of 14 bases. CDR3 size: 12 residues. CDR1 MNHEY and CDR2 SVGAGI come from the germline V gene. The DNA for the CDR3 is TGTGCCAGTCGGAAGGGCCTCGACGAGCAGTACTTC. Its protein product is CASRKGLDEQYF.

The rearrangement uses TRBV10-3 and TRBJ1-2; D remains ambiguous. The CDR3 consists of 19 residues. Trimming cost V 10 bases and J 0 bases, with 30 bases left between them. Per germline, CDR1 ENHRY and CDR2 SYGVKD. CDR3 sequence reads: CASTKRVVKGTSPNYGYTF. DNA of the CDR3: TGTGCCAGCACTAAAAGGGTGGTAAAGGGCACCAGTCCTAACTATGGCTACACCTTC.

The genes are TRBV28 and TRBJ1-3; D is unclear. The germline V gene has CDR1 MDHEN and CDR2 SYDVKM. The CDR3 spans 16 residues. Deletions cut 2 bases from V and 0 bases from J, with 11 bases between. CDR3 DNA: TGTGCCAGCAGTTTACGCGGTGTCCTCTCTGGAAACACCATATATTTT. Its translation is CASSLRGVLSGNTIYF.

The table lists this clonotype with many counts. The chain uses TRBV10-3 and TRBJ2-5; a weak D match, TRBD1 (5 bases). CDR1 and CDR2 from the germline V gene are ENHRY and SYGVKD. The ends were cut back, 2 bases at V and 1 base at J, with 5 bases in the middle. This CDR3 region has 13 residues. The DNA of the CDR3 is TGTGCCATCAGTGAGGACAGCCAAGAGACCCAGTACTTC. This codes for CAISEDSQETQYF.

Many counts were recorded for this clonotype. The genes are TRBV10-3 and TRBJ2-7; 11 nucleotides line up with TRBD2. The ends lost 6 bases at V and 6 bases at J; junction bases unmatched: 1. In germline, CDR1 is ENHRY, CDR2 SYGVKD. There are 12 residues in the CDR3. The CDR3 region is CAISGTSGEQYF. As DNA, the CDR3 is TGTGCCATCAGCGGGACTAGCGGCGAGCAGTACTTC.

About this clonotype itself: A much larger clonotype is one base distant, so this may be a read error. Here the CDR3 reads CASSVDGDTEAFF. The CDR3, as DNA: TGTGCCAGTAGTGTAGATGGGGACACTGAAGCTTTCTTT. The rearrangement links TRBV19 to TRBJ1-1, with D uncertain. Germline V lookup: CDR1 LNHDA, CDR2 SQIVND (reference sequence). CDR3 length: 13 amino acids. Filled out from reference TRBV19 and TRBJ1-1, the complete variable domain reads DGGITQSPKYLFRKEGQNVTLSCEQNLNHDAMYWYRQDPGQGLRLIYYSQIVNDFQKGDIAEGYSVSREKKESFPLTVTSAQKNPTAFYLCASSVDGDTEAFFGQGTRLTVV.

This clonotype was seen at least ten times. V is TRBV9 and J is TRBJ1-2; D may be TRBD1 (6 bases). CDR3 size: 14 residues. The V end was cut by 0 bases, the J end by 4 bases, with 10 bases between. CDR1 is SGDLS and CDR2 is YYNGEE in the germline V gene. CDR3 region: CASSVGGGTYGYTF. The DNA of the CDR3 is TGTGCCAGCAGCGTAGGAGGGGGTACCTATGGCTACACCTTC.

The gene calls are TRBV7-9 and TRBJ1-1; the D gene is possibly TRBD1 (5 bases). Per germline, CDR1 SEHNR and CDR2 FQNEAQ (reference sequence). Trimming pared 3 bases from V and 5 bases from J, leaving 13 bases between. CDR3 length equals 14 residues. For the CDR3, the DNA is TGTGCCAGCAGCTTCGGGGGAAGCCGGACTGAAGCTTTCTTT. Amino acid sequence: CASSFGGSRTEAFF.

Remarks on this clonotype: The CDR3 ends on some other residue instead of the conserved phenylalanine or tryptophan, so this is likely a read error. In nucleotides, the CDR3 is TGCGCCAGCAGCCGGGGACAGGGATACTACGAGCAGTACCTC. It encodes CASSRGQGYYEQYL. The gene calls are TRBV5-1 and TRBJ2-7, with 9 bases identical to TRBD1. The CDR3 runs to 14 residues. V lost 4 bases, J lost 3 bases, and 5 bases stayed unmatched. From germline, CDR1 is SGHRS and CDR2 YFSETQ.

The rearrangement uses TRBV5-1 and TRBJ1-1; D is ambiguous. The V gene's germline CDR1 is SGHRS and CDR2 YFSETQ. CDR3 length: 13 residues. V was trimmed by 3 bases and J by 5 bases, leaving 11 bases between them. CDR3 DNA: TGCGCCAGCAGCTCAGCTGGGAGTACTGAAGCTTTCTTT. Protein product: CASSSAGSTEAFF.

Ten or more counts support this clonotype. V gene TRBV6-5 combines with J gene TRBJ1-2; D uncertain. V was cut by 5 bases and J by 4 bases, with 5 bases left in between. The germline gives CDR1 MNHEY, CDR2 SVGAGI. CDR3 size: 11 residues. CDR3 sequence: CASSTSYGYTF. DNA of the CDR3: TGTGCCAGCAGTACATCCTATGGCTACACCTTC.

In this sample, this clonotype turned up many times. The rearrangement links TRBV29-1 to TRBJ2-5; 8 bases fit TRBD2. Trimming took 4 bases from V and 4 from J; bases not matched to a gene: 8. The CDR3 contains 14 residues. In germline, CDR1 is SQVTM, CDR2 ANQGSEA. CDR3: CSVGGLVVPETQYF. The CDR3 DNA reads as TGCAGCGTTGGGGGACTAGTAGTGCCAGAGACCCAGTACTTC.

The rearrangement uses TRBV4-1 and TRBJ2-3; D perhaps matches TRBD2 (6 bases). This CDR3 comprises 14 residues. V was trimmed by 4 bases and J by 3 bases, leaving 11 bases between them. Germline loops: CDR1 MGHRA, CDR2 YSYEKL. CDR3 in amino acids: CASSRETRTDTQYF. CDR3 coding DNA: TGCGCCAGCAGCCGTGAGACTAGGACAGATACGCAGTATTTT.

The table lists this clonotype with many counts. The chain employs TRBV7-9 and TRBJ2-7, with a weak D call TRBD2 (6 bases). V gave up 3 bases and J gave up 2 bases, with 11 bases separating them. The germline V gene encodes CDR1 SEHNR and CDR2 FQNEAQ (reference sequence). This CDR3 spans 14 amino acids. The CDR3 nucleotides are TGTGCCAGCAGCTTCGGCGGGATGACCTACGAGCAGTACTTC. Residues: CASSFGGMTYEQYF.

This clonotype turned up a few times. This chain joins TRBV7-9 and TRBJ2-7; D ambiguous. The CDR3 is 15 amino acids. Germline-derived CDR1 and CDR2 are SEHNR and FQNEAQ (reference sequence). V was clipped by 3 bases and J by 5 bases, with 17 bases between them. This CDR3 is CASSFNPYSRDEQYF. The CDR3 region has the DNA TGTGCCAGCAGCTTCAACCCCTATAGTCGGGACGAGCAGTACTTC.

This clonotype was recorded at least ten times. V is TRBV6-1 and J is TRBJ1-2; no clear D. Germline CDR1 reads MNHNS; CDR2 reads SASEGT. This CDR3 is built from 13 residues. Trimming shortened V by 0 bases and J by 2 bases, and 4 bases separated the two germline ends. The CDR3 sequence: CASSEAINYGYTF. The CDR3 DNA reads as TGTGCCAGCAGTGAAGCAATCAACTATGGCTACACCTTC.

The chain employs TRBV7-2 and TRBJ1-1; the D is unclear. Germline V gene data show CDR1 as SGHTA and CDR2 as FQGNSA. Trimming left V 4 bases short and J 1 base short, with 19 bases between. CDR3 length: 17 amino acids. In DNA, the CDR3 is TGTGCCAGCAGCTCGGCCGTACTTGAGATACAGAACACTGAAGCTTTCTTT. This encodes CASSSAVLEIQNTEAFF.

The genes are TRBV7-2 and TRBJ1-2; possibly TRBD1 for D (6 bases). This CDR3 contains 15 residues. Germline V gene data show CDR1 as SGHTA and CDR2 as FQGNSA. V dropped 5 bases and J dropped 4 bases, with 17 bases sitting between them. This CDR3 reads CASSPHRGAGYGYTF. The CDR3 DNA reads as TGTGCCAGCAGCCCGCACCGGGGGGCCGGCTATGGCTACACCTTC.